The clone carrying this T cell receptor (beta chain) was counted once. The antigen is undetermined. This sample was taken from a study of human thymus T cells. Thymus tissue was removed during corrective cardiac surgery. Among the donors, all were healthy Finnish infants having corrective surgery for congenital heart defects. Assay: immunoSEQ multiplex PCR; the TCRdb copy retains only in-frame clones and omits some. The table records about 78,000 clones, 90% to 98% of them present only once. Study-wide results and limits: Among thymic and blood repertoires, usage of V and J genes appeared biased. Related work found strong thymic repertoire overlap between unrelated individuals.

The sequence came from a boy younger than two with a congenital heart defect but otherwise immunologically healthy. The specimen was thymus tissue.

This CDR3 reads CASSTNTEAFF. The CDR3 DNA is TGTGCCAGCAGCACAAACACTGAAGCTTTCTTT. V usage is TRBV6-1 and J usage is TRBJ1-1; D not resolved. The V gene's germline CDR1 is MNHNS and CDR2 SASEGT. CDR3 length: 11 residues. V was cut by 6 bases and J by 2 bases, with 4 bases left in between.